The next 20 T cell receptor beta chains were all read from a single sample in a study of blood T cell repertoires in COVID-19. The protocol was immunoSEQ multiplex PCR, while the TCRdb copy is restricted to in-frame clones and leaves out a portion. Of about 160,000 clones listed, 80% to 90% are singletons. The sample taken for sequencing was peripheral blood. Every receptor here comes from a middle-aged man with acute or convalescent COVID-19.

The rearrangement uses TRBV6-5 and TRBJ1-2; D remains ambiguous. Trimming shortened V by 6 bases and J by 8 bases, and 13 bases separated the two germline ends. The CDR3 is 12 residues long. Per germline, CDR1 MNHEY and CDR2 SVGAGI. CDR3 in DNA: TGTGCCAGCAGCCACGTTTTAGAAGGCTACACCTTC. Protein sequence: CASSHVLEGYTF.

The V call is TRBV6-1, the J call TRBJ2-4; 16 bases fit TRBD2. Losses at the gene ends were 3 bases for V and 9 bases for J; bases not matched to a gene: 8. Germline CDR1 MNHNS, CDR2 SASEGT. The CDR3 is made up of 17 amino acids. The CDR3 DNA reads as TGTGCCAGCAGTGAGGCCGGGACTAGCGGGGGGGCCGGCATTCAGTACTTC. As protein: CASSEAGTSGGAGIQYF.

J is TRBJ2-7 and V is TRBV12-5; 10 bases are a match to TRBD1. Germline-derived CDR1 and CDR2 are LGHNT and FRNRAP. Trimming removed 0 bases from V and 1 base from J; junction bases left unmatched: 12. The CDR3 totals 19 residues. CDR3 nucleotides: TGTGCTAGTGGTTTGGTACTTTCGGGACAGGGGTCCCTATCCTACGAGCAGTACTTC. It codes for CASGLVLSGQGSLSYEQYF.

The V gene is TRBV28, the J gene TRBJ1-5; TRBD1 matches at 9 bases. The J segment lost 4 bases and the V segment lost 5 bases, leaving 6 bases of the junction unmatched. CDR3 length: 15 residues. Germline lookup yields CDR1 MDHEN and CDR2 SYDVKM. The CDR3 here is CASSPTDRGNQPQHF. CDR3 coding DNA: TGTGCCAGCAGTCCCACGGACAGGGGAAATCAGCCCCAGCATTTT.

The V gene is TRBV6-5, the J gene TRBJ1-6, with 7 bases identical to TRBD1. This CDR3 has 15 residues. With V trimmed by 6 bases and J by 9 bases, 11 bases remained unmatched. CDR1 and CDR2 (germline): MNHEY, SVGAGI. The CDR3 DNA reads as TGTGCCAGCAGCGACCGACAGGGATTCATTTCACCCCTCCACTTT. Protein: CASSDRQGFISPLHF.

This clone has only a few counts. This rearrangement joins TRBV2 to TRBJ1-5; perhaps TRBD1 as D (6 bases). Germline lookup yields CDR1 SNHLY and CDR2 FYNNEI. The V end lost 7 bases, the J end lost 7 bases, and 17 bases lay between the germline ends. This CDR3 contains 14 residues. CDR3 in DNA: TGTGCCAGCAATTGGGGGGGGCCCCAGCAGCCCCAGCATTTT. Its protein is CASNWGGPQQPQHF.

In its sample, this clone was seen once. The chain's CDR3 is CASSLGQGTEAFF. The CDR3 DNA is TGTGCCAGCAGCTTGGGACAGGGCACTGAAGCTTTCTTT. The chain carries TRBV4-2 and TRBJ1-1, with 9 bases identical to TRBD1. This CDR3 has 13 amino acids. Germline loops: CDR1 LGHNA, CDR2 YNFKEQ. J lost 4 bases, V lost 5 bases, and 2 bases had no gene match.

The J gene is TRBJ1-2, the V gene TRBV10-3, with a tentative D call TRBD1 (6 bases). The germline gives CDR1 ENHRY, CDR2 SYGVKD. The CDR3 contains 16 residues. Trimming shortened V by 11 bases and J by 4 bases, and 26 bases separated the two germline ends. DNA of the CDR3: TGTGCCGCGGGTCCAGGACAGAAGGTTTTAGGCTATGGCTACACCTTC. This encodes CAAGPGQKVLGYGYTF.

The rearrangement uses TRBV12-3 or TRBV12-4 and TRBJ1-5; D call uncertain. V was trimmed by 7 bases and J by 4 bases, leaving 11 bases between them. CDR3 length equals 13 residues. In nucleotides, the CDR3 is TGTGCCAGCACCGCGACGGGAAATCAGCCCCAGCATTTT. Its protein product is CASTATGNQPQHF.

The gene calls are TRBV7-8 and TRBJ1-2; 9 positions match TRBD1. Germline trimming cut 1 base from V and 8 bases from J; bases unmatched to any gene: 8. CDR3 size: 15 residues. Germline CDR1 and CDR2: SGHVS and FQNEAQ. CDR3 protein: CASSLGAAGQGGYTF. The CDR3 bases are TGTGCCAGCAGCTTAGGGGCGGCGGGACAGGGAGGCTACACCTTC.

The V gene is TRBV11-2, the J gene TRBJ2-1, with TRBD2 matching over 10 bases. This CDR3 has 16 residues. With 4 bases clipped from V and 4 bases from J, the junction kept 7 bases outside the gene matches. CDR1 and CDR2 from the germline V gene are SGHAT and FQNNGV. The CDR3 DNA is TGTGCCAGCAGCTCGTACCTAGCGGGGGCTTACAATGAGCAGTTCTTC. This sequence encodes CASSSYLAGAYNEQFF.

The chain carries TRBV18 and TRBJ2-1; TRBD1 might be the D (6 bases). This CDR3 comprises 15 residues. Germline CDR1 KGHSH, CDR2 LQKENI. V lost 1 base and J 7 bases, leaving 14 bases between the germline ends. In DNA, the CDR3 is TGTGCCAGCTCACCACTCCAGGGGAGAGAGAATGAGCAGTTCTTC. Translated, it gives CASSPLQGRENEQFF.

The chain carries TRBV24-1 and TRBJ2-3; maybe TRBD1 (6 bases). Looked up from germline, CDR1 is KGHDR and CDR2 is SFDVKD. This CDR3 contains 14 residues. V lost 5 bases and J lost 3, with 11 bases in between. CDR3 protein: CATSGNRDTDTQYF. Here the CDR3 DNA reads TGTGCCACCAGTGGGAACAGGGATACAGATACGCAGTATTTT.

This clone was counted a few times. J is TRBJ1-2 and V is TRBV5-1, with 10 bases identical to TRBD1. The CDR3 covers 14 residues. After removal of 3 bases from V and 5 bases from J, the junction contained 4 bases not matched to a gene. The germline CDR1 and CDR2 sequences are SGHRS and YFSETQ. The CDR3 DNA follows: TGCGCCAGCAGCTGGGAGGGACAGGGGTATGGCTACACCTTC. Amino acid sequence: CASSWEGQGYGYTF.

This clone was detected only once. The CDR3 DNA is TGTGCCAGCACCTACGGTAGGGGTGACTATGGCTACACCTTC. It codes for CASTYGRGDYGYTF. The chain uses TRBV6-5 and TRBJ1-2; weak D call: TRBD1 (5 bases). Germline V gives CDR1 MNHEY, CDR2 SVGAGI. V was cut by 7 bases and J by 3 bases, with 15 bases left in between. This CDR3 is built from 14 residues.

The J gene is TRBJ1-1, the V gene TRBV7-9; no reliable D call. This CDR3 is built from 14 residues. The germline gives CDR1 SEHNR, CDR2 FQNEAQ (reference sequence). V was cut by 5 bases and J by 1 base, with 11 bases left in between. CDR3 DNA sequence: TGTGCCAGCAGCCGCGACTGGAGGAACACTGAAGCTTTCTTT. It yields the protein CASSRDWRNTEAFF.

The chain joins TRBV13 to TRBJ2-1; tentatively, D is TRBD1 (6 bases). With 5 bases removed from V and 4 bases from J, the gap between germline ends came to 15 bases. The CDR3 extends over 15 amino acids. Germline CDR1 reads PRHDT; CDR2 reads FYEKMQ (reference sequence). CDR3 region: CASSPSGQKYNEQFF. The CDR3 bases are TGTGCCAGCAGCCCCTCGGGACAAAAATACAATGAGCAGTTCTTC.

J is TRBJ1-1 and V is TRBV6-1; TRBD1 might be the D (6 bases). This CDR3 has 14 residues. V lost 3 bases and J lost 2, with 10 bases in between. Germline lookup yields CDR1 MNHNS and CDR2 SASEGT. The CDR3 region has the DNA TGTGCCAGCAGTGACGGACAGAGCAACACTGAAGCTTTCTTT. As protein: CASSDGQSNTEAFF.

The chain couples TRBV29-1 to TRBJ2-1, with D possibly TRBD2 on 6 matching bases. CDR1 is SQVTM, CDR2 ANQGSEA, per germline. Trimming shortened V by 6 bases and J by 2 bases, and 14 bases separated the two germline ends. The length of the CDR3 is 14 residues. The chain's CDR3 is CSVALGRTYNEQFF. The CDR3, as DNA: TGCAGCGTGGCCCTCGGGAGAACCTACAATGAGCAGTTCTTC.

This clone was detected a few times. Additional DNA sequences in this sample encode the identical CDR3. The J gene is TRBJ1-1, the V gene TRBV30; D call uncertain. Trimming took off 2 bases at V and 7 bases at J, with 8 bases between the two ends. Germline-derived CDR1 and CDR2 are GTSNPN and SVGIG (reference sequence). The CDR3 is 11 amino acids. The CDR3 loop is CAWSPTREAFF. CDR3 nucleotide sequence: TGTGCCTGGAGTCCGACACGTGAAGCTTTCTTT. The full variable domain, rest sourced from reference TRBV30 and TRBJ1-1, is SQTIHQWPATLVQPVGSPLSLECTVEGTSNPNLYWYRQAAGRGLQLLFYSVGIGQISSEVPQNLSASRPQDRQFILSSKKLLLSDSGFYLCAWSPTREAFFGQGTRLTVV.